The rows below give T cell receptor beta chains drawn from one sample of a study of cytomegalovirus exposure and HLA in healthy donors. Sequenced by immunoSEQ multiplex PCR; TCRdb stores in-frame clones only, minus some. Here the sample spans around 130,000 clones, roughly 84% being singletons. Sequenced input: PBMCs. The origin of the receptors is a girl aged 2-10 years in good health and CMV-seronegative. CDR3s include the opening cysteine and the closing phenylalanine or tryptophan. A D gene is named only where the DNA matches it firmly. Size is stated for part of the rows, as once, few or many counts, or as a class when the clone is expanded.

len	j_gene	abundance	d_gene	v_gene	CDR3nt	CDR3aa
20	TRBJ2-7	-	-	TRBV21-1	TGTGCCAGCAGCATACGCGGGACTAGCGGGAGTCTCCCAGGGTCCTACGAGCAGTACTTC	CASSIRGTSGSLPGSYEQYF
13	TRBJ1-4	-	-	TRBV2	TGTGCCAGCAGTGGACAGCCGTTTGAAAAACTGTTTTTT	CASSGQPFEKLFF
15	TRBJ2-1	-	TRBD2	TRBV27	TGTGCCAGCAGCAGAATAGCGGGGGGCTACAATGAGCAGTTCTTC	CASSRIAGGYNEQFF
14	TRBJ2-7	-	-	TRBV7-6	TGTGCCAGCAGCTTACGGACAGATTCCTACGAGCAGTACTTC	CASSLRTDSYEQYF
13	TRBJ2-3	-	-	TRBV30	TGTGCCTGGAGTTCGGGACCACAGGGTACGCAGTATTTT	CAWSSGPQGTQYF
14	TRBJ2-1	-	-	TRBV5-1	TGCGCCAGCAGCTTGCTAGGAGGGCGAGGGGAGCAGTTCTTC	CASSLLGGRGEQFF
16	TRBJ1-5	few	TRBD1	TRBV7-2	TGTGCCAGCAGCCCCCAGGGACAGGGGCGAAATCAGCCCCAGCATTTT	CASSPQGQGRNQPQHF
19	TRBJ2-6	-	TRBD1	TRBV15	TGTGCCACCAGCAGAGTCCGGGACAGGGTTTACTCTGGGGCCAACGTCCTGACTTTC	CATSRVRDRVYSGANVLTF
14	TRBJ2-3	-	-	TRBV9	TGTGCCAGCAGCGTAGCTGGGGGCGCCGATACGCAGTATTTT	CASSVAGGADTQYF
17	TRBJ1-6	-	TRBD1	TRBV5-1	TGCGCCAGCAGCTCCTACCCCCGGGACAGGGAGAATTCACCCCTCCACTTT	CASSSYPRDRENSPLHF
14	TRBJ2-1	-	TRBD2	TRBV5-1	TGCGCCAGCAGCTCGGGAGGGGGGTACAATGAGCAGTTCTTC	CASSSGGGYNEQFF
15	TRBJ2-7	few	TRBD2	TRBV6-5	TGTGCCAGCAGTTACTCAGCGGGGGGGCCGTACGAGCAGTACTTC	CASSYSAGGPYEQYF
14	TRBJ2-7	-	-	TRBV6-5	TGTGCCAGCAGTTACACAGGACAGAGGTACGAGCAGTACTTC	CASSYTGQRYEQYF
11	TRBJ2-1	-	-	TRBV19	TGTGCCAGTAGTACCACTAGTGAGCAGTTCTTC	CASSTTSEQFF
15	TRBJ2-7	-	-	TRBV9	TGTGCCAGCAGCGTAGGGCAGGGGATCTCCTACGAGCAGTACTTC	CASSVGQGISYEQYF
15	TRBJ1-1	-	-	TRBV6-6	TGTACCAGCAGGAAAAACCCCACAATGAACACTGAAGCTTTCTTT	CTSRKNPTMNTEAFF
16	TRBJ2-7	-	-	TRBV15	TGTGCCACCAGCAGTACTGTAACCCGTTACTCCTACGAGCAGTACTTC	CATSSTVTRYSYEQYF
15	TRBJ2-1	-	TRBD2	TRBV5-1	TGCGCCAGCAGCTTCGTAGCGGGAGGATTGGATGAGCAGTTCTTC	CASSFVAGGLDEQFF
19	TRBJ1-4	-	-	TRBV21-1	TGTGCCAGCAGCAAAGGGGAGTCGGGAACGGGCGATAAAAATGAAAAACTGTTTTTT	CASSKGESGTGDKNEKLFF
14	TRBJ1-4	-	-	TRBV7-9	TGTGCCAGCAGCTTAGAACAACCCGGGGGGAAACTGTTTTTT	CASSLEQPGGKLFF
14	TRBJ1-5	-	TRBD1	TRBV6-5	TGTGCCAGCAGTCGGGACAGTTGGGGTGGGCCCCAGCATTTT	CASSRDSWGGPQHF
15	TRBJ1-1	few	-	TRBV4-3	TGCGCCAGCAGCCAAGAGGACAGCGGCTACACTGAAGCTTTCTTT	CASSQEDSGYTEAFF
13	TRBJ1-1	-	-	TRBV5-4	TGTGCCAGCACAAAGCGGGGGAATGCTGAAGCTTTCTTT	CASTKRGNAEAFF
16	TRBJ1-2	-	TRBD1	TRBV7-2	TGTGCCAGCAGCGTCGTCGGGACAGGGGATTTCTATGGCTACACCTTC	CASSVVGTGDFYGYTF
13	TRBJ2-5	-	-	TRBV10-3	TGTGCCATCAGAGCCAGGGAAGGGGAGACCCAGTACTTC	CAIRAREGETQYF
14	TRBJ2-1	once	TRBD1	TRBV19	TGTGCCAGTAGGGTCGGACAGGCCTTGGGTGAGCAGTTCTTC	CASRVGQALGEQFF
16	TRBJ2-2	-	TRBD1	TRBV9	TGTGCCAGCAGCGTGGGACAGGGGGATTTCGGCGGGGAGCTGTTTTTT	CASSVGQGDFGGELFF
14	TRBJ2-5	-	TRBD1	TRBV7-2	TGTGCCAGCAGCCAGGGGGAACTCCAAGAGACCCAGTACTTC	CASSQGELQETQYF
17	TRBJ2-1	-	-	TRBV7-9	TGTGCCAGCAGCCAAACCCACACCGGGACATTTAACAATGAGCAGTTCTTC	CASSQTHTGTFNNEQFF
14	TRBJ2-5	-	-	TRBV14	TGTGCCAGCAGCCAGTTTAAATTACAAGAGACCCAGTACTTC	CASSQFKLQETQYF
13	TRBJ2-5	-	TRBD1	TRBV29-1	TGCAGCGTTGAGGGACAGGGGTGGGAGACCCAGTACTTC	CSVEGQGWETQYF